The 6 T cell receptor beta chains listed next were all sequenced from one sample in a study of regulatory T cells in long-lasting Graves disease. Arm-PCR with iRepertoire HTBI primers amplified the CDR3 regions for these TCR beta libraries. MiXCR, run by TCRdb on the multiplex PCR reads, gives a single entry per CDR3 protein. This table holds 500,000 to 800,000 distinct CDR3 sequences, approximately 31% found once. The time point is: persistent/refractory GD, antithyroid drugs over 5 years with positive TRAb. Researchers made the TCR library from RNA that was extracted from PBMCs. The sequencing used peripheral blood mononuclear cells (PBMCs), collected when the disease was refractory, from a patient treated with antithyroid drugs. These receptors were obtained from a female donor with Graves disease.

This clonotype was recorded at least ten times. The chain's CDR3 is CSARDPRGGTYEQYF. The CDR3 nucleotides read TGCAGTGCTAGAGACCCGAGGGGCGGTACCTACGAGCAGTACTTC. This rearrangement joins TRBV20-1 to TRBJ2-7; D is tentatively TRBD1 or TRBD2 (5 bases each). V lost 0 bases to trimming and J lost 2 bases, with 14 bases between them. Germline-derived CDR1 and CDR2 are DFQATT and SNEGSKA (reference sequence). The CDR3 contains 15 residues.

This chain connects TRBV30 to TRBJ2-7; D is perhaps TRBD1 or TRBD2 (5 bases each). This CDR3 is 14 amino acids long. CDR1 and CDR2 from the germline V gene are GTSNPN and SVGIG (reference sequence). V lost 1 base, J lost 0 bases, and 10 bases lay in between. DNA for the CDR3: TGTGCCTGGAGTGAGGTTGGGGGCTCCTACGAGCAGTACTTC. Amino acid sequence: CAWSEVGGSYEQYF.

The chain combines TRBV20-1 with TRBJ1-5; unclear D gene. The V gene lost 0 bases and the J gene lost 6 bases, with 12 bases spanning the gap. Germline lookup yields CDR1 DFQATT and CDR2 SNEGSKA (reference sequence). The CDR3 totals 14 residues. The CDR3 DNA is TGCAGTGCTAGAGATCTCTCTTATACTCAGCCCCAGCATTTT. Protein sequence: CSARDLSYTQPQHF.

The V call is TRBV20-1, the J call TRBJ1-5; TRBD1 matches 8 bases. The CDR3 sequence is 14 residues long. CDR1 and CDR2 (germline): DFQATT, SNEGSKA (reference sequence). Unmatched junction bases numbered 10, after V lost 6 bases and J lost 6 bases. CDR3 nucleotide sequence: TGCAGTGCAAAGACAGGGGCGGTGGGTCAGCCCCAGCATTTT. Protein product: CSAKTGAVGQPQHF.

The chain is built from TRBV12-5 and TRBJ2-7; 10 bases agree with TRBD2. The V gene's germline CDR1 is LGHNT and CDR2 FRNRAP. This CDR3 spans 19 amino acids. J lost 6 bases, V lost 4 bases, and 21 bases had no gene match. Here the CDR3 DNA reads TGTGCTAGTGGTTCTAACTCCAAATCAAGCGGGAGGGCCGTTTCCGAGCAGTACTTC. Its protein product is CASGSNSKSSGRAVSEQYF.

This clonotype was picked up many times. The V gene is TRBV2, the J gene TRBJ2-5; no definite D call. The CDR3 runs to 10 residues. Trimming removed 8 bases at V and 5 bases at J, with 6 bases between. In germline, CDR1 is SNHLY, CDR2 FYNNEI. The CDR3 nucleotides read TGTGCCAGCGCCGTGGAGACCCAGTACTTC. Amino acids: CASAVETQYF.